These 4 T cell receptor beta chains were sequenced from one sample in a study of T cell responses to AZD1222 COVID-19 vaccine. The method was immunoSEQ multiplex PCR; TCRdb's version includes in-frame clones alone and lacks a portion of them. The table lists roughly 200,000 clones, approximately 93% of them singletons. The sample in question was peripheral blood, obtained 28 days after the second AZD1222 dose. The receptor source for this set is an adult who received the AZD1222 COVID-19 vaccine.

V and J are TRBV19 and TRBJ2-1; TRBD2 agrees at 7 bases. After removal of 3 bases from V and 8 bases from J, the junction contained 7 bases not matched to a gene. CDR1 is LNHDA and CDR2 is SQIVND in the germline V gene (reference sequence). The CDR3 consists of 14 residues. CDR3 loop: CASSIGEGSYEQFF. The DNA of the CDR3 is TGTGCCAGTAGTATTGGGGAGGGAAGCTATGAGCAGTTCTTC.

This clone was counted once. The chain employs TRBV12-3 or TRBV12-4 and TRBJ2-7; TRBD1 matches at 8 bases. This CDR3 is 13 amino acids long. The V and J ends lost 5 bases and 3 bases, in that order; junction bases with no gene match: 3. Here the CDR3 reads CASSRTGIYEQYF. CDR3 DNA sequence: TGTGCCAGCAGTAGGACAGGGATCTACGAGCAGTACTTC.

This chain links TRBV7-8 with TRBJ1-2, with TRBD1 as a possible D gene (5 bases). Germline V gene lookup returns CDR1 SGHVS and CDR2 FQNEAQ. The CDR3 contains 17 residues. Between the trimmed V and J ends, which lost 5 bases and 7 bases, there was a span of 26 bases. The CDR3 DNA sequence: TGTGCCAGCAGCCCGGGATGGGGCAGGGCGGACGGAGGTGGCTACACCTTC. Translated: CASSPGWGRADGGGYTF.

J is TRBJ2-3 and V is TRBV21-1; TRBD2 is taken as the D call from the table, unchecked against the DNA. TRBV21-1 is classified as a pseudogene. The CDR3 totals 15 residues. Here the CDR3 reads CASTRTSGSTDTQYF. CDR3 coding DNA: TGTGCCAGCACCAGGACTAGCGGGAGCACAGATACGCAGTATTTT.